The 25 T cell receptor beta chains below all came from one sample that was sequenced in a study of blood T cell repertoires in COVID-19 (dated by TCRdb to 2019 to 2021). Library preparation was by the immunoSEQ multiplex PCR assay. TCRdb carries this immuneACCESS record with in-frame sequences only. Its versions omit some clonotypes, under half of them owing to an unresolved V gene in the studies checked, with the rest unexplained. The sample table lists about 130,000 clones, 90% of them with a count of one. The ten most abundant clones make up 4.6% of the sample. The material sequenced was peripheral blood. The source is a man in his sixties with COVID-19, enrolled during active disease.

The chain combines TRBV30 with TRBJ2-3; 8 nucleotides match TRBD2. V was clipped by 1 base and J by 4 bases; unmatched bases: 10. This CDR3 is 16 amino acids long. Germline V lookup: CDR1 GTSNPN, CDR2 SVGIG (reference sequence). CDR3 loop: CAWSAGEPGGADTQYF. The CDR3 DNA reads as TGTGCCTGGAGTGCAGGAGAACCCGGGGGGGCAGATACGCAGTATTTT.

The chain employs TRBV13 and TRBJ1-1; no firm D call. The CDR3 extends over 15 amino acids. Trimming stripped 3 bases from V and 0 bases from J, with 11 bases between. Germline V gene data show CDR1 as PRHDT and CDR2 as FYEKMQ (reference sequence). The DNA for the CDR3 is TGTGCCAGCAGCTTCTACACTATTCTGAACACTGAAGCTTTCTTT. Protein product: CASSFYTILNTEAFF.

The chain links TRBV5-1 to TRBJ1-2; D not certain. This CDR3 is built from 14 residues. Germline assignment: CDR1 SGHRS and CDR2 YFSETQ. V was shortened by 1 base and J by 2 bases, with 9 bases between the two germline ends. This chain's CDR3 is CASSLNWQNYGYTF. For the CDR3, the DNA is TGCGCCAGCAGCTTGAATTGGCAGAACTATGGCTACACCTTC.

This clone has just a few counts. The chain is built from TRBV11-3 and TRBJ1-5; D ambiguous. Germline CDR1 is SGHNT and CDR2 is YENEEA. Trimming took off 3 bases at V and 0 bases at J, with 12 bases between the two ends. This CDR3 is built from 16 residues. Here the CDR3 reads CASSFYRVYSNQPQHF. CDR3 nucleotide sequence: TGTGCCAGCAGCTTCTACAGAGTATATAGCAATCAGCCCCAGCATTTT.

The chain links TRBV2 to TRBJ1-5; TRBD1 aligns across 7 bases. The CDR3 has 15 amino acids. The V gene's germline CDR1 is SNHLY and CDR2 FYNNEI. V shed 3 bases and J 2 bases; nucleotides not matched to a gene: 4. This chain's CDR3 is CASSDRGIGNQPQHF. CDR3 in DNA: TGTGCCAGCAGTGACAGGGGGATTGGCAATCAGCCCCAGCATTTT.

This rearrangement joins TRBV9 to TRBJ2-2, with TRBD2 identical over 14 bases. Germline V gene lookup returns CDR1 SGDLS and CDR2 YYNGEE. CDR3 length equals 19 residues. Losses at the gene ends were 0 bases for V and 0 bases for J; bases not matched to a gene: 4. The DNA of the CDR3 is TGTGCCAGCAGCGTAGCGCGACTAGCGGGAGGGCCGAACACCGGGGAGCTGTTTTTT. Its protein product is CASSVARLAGGPNTGELFF. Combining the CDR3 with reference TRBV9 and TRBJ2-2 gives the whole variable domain DSGVTQTPKHLITATGQRVTLRCSPRSGDLSVYWYQQSLDQGLQFLIQYYNGEERAKGNILERFSAQQFPDLHSELNLSSLELGDSALYFCASSVARLAGGPNTGELFFGEGSRLTVL.

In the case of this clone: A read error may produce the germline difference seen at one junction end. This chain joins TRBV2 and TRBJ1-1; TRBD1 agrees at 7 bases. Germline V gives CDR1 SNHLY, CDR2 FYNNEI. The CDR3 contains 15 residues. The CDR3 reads CASSARGRGNSEAFF. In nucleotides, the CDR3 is TGTGCCAGCAGTGCGAGGGGGCGAGGGAACTCTGAAGCTTTCTTT.

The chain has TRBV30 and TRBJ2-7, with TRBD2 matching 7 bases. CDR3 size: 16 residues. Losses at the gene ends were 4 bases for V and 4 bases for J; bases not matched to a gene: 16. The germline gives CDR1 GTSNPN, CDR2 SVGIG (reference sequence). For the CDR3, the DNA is TGTGCCTGGAATCGGGGCGGGGGAGTGGTCTCTTACGAGCAGTACTTC. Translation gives CAWNRGGGVVSYEQYF.

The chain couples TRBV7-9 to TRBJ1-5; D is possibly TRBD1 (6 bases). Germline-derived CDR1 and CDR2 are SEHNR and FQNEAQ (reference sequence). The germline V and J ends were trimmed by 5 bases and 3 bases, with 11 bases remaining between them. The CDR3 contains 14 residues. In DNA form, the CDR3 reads TGTGCCAGCAGCCTCGGACAGTACAATCAGCCCCAGCATTTT. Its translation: CASSLGQYNQPQHF.

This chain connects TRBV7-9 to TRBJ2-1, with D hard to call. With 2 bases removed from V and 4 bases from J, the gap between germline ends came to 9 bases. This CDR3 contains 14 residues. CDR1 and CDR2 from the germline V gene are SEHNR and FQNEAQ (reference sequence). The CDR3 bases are TGTGCCAGCAGCTTAAATACACAGTACAATGAGCAGTTCTTC. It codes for CASSLNTQYNEQFF.

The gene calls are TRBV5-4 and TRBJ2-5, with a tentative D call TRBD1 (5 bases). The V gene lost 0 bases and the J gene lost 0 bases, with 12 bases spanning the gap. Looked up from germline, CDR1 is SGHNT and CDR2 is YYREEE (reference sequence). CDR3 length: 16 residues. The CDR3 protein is CASSLDPGSYQETQYF. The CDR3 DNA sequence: TGTGCCAGCAGCTTGGATCCAGGGTCTTACCAAGAGACCCAGTACTTC.

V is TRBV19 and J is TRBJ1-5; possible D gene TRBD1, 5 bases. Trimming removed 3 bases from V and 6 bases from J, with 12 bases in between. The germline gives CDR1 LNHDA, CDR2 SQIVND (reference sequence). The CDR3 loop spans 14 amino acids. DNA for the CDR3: TGTGCCAGTAGTATCCGGGGGGTTGTTCAGCCCCAGCATTTT. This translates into CASSIRGVVQPQHF.

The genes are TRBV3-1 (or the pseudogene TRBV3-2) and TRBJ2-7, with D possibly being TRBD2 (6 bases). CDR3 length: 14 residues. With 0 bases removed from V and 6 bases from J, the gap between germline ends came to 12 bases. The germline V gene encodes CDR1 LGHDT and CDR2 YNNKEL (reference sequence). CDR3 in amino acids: CASSQDAGSGEQYF. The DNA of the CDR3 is TGTGCCAGCAGCCAAGATGCGGGGTCCGGCGAGCAGTACTTC.

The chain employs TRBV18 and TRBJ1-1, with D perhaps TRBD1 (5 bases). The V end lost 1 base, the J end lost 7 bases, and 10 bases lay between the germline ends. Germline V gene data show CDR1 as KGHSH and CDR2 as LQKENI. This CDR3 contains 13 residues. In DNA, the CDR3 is TGTGCCAGCTCACCACAGGAAAGGGGTGAAGCTTTCTTT. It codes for CASSPQERGEAFF. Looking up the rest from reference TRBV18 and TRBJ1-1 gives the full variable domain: NAGVMQNPRHLVRRRGQEARLRCSPMKGHSHVYWYRQLPEEGLKFMVYLQKENIIDESGMPKERFSAEFPKEGPSILRIQQVVRGDSAAYFCASSPQERGEAFFGQGTRLTVV.

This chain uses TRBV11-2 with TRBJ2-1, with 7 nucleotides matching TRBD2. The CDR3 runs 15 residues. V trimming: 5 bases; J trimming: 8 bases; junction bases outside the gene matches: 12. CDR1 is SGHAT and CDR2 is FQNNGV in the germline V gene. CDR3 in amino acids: CASSGYREGGDEQFF. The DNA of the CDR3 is TGTGCCAGCAGCGGTTATAGGGAGGGAGGAGATGAGCAGTTCTTC.

CDR3 in DNA: TGTGCCAGCAGTCTACTAGCGGGAGGGCGAAACGAGCAGTACTTC. Translated, it gives CASSLLAGGRNEQYF. The chain employs TRBV27 and TRBJ2-7; 13 bases agree with TRBD2. Germline loops: CDR1 MNHEY, CDR2 SMNVEV (reference sequence). The CDR3 runs 15 residues. Trimming took 5 bases from V and 5 from J; bases not matched to a gene: 6.

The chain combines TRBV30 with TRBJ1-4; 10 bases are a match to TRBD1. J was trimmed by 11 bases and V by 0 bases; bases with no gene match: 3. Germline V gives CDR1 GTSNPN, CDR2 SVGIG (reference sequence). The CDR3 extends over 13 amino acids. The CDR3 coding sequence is TGTGCCTGGAGTGTACAGGACAGGGGGAAACTGTTTTTT. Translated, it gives CAWSVQDRGKLFF. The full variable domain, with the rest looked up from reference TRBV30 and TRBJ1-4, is SQTIHQWPATLVQPVGSPLSLECTVEGTSNPNLYWYRQAAGRGLQLLFYSVGIGQISSEVPQNLSASRPQDRQFILSSKKLLLSDSGFYLCAWSVQDRGKLFFGSGTQLSVL.

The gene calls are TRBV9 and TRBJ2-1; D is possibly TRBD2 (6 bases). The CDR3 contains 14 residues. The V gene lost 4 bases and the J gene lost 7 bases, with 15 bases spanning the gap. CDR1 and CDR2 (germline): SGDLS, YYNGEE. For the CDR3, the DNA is TGTGCCAGCAGCACCCCCGGGACTCCGAATGAGCAGTTCTTC. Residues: CASSTPGTPNEQFF. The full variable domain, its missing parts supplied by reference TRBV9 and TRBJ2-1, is DSGVTQTPKHLITATGQRVTLRCSPRSGDLSVYWYQQSLDQGLQFLIQYYNGEERAKGNILERFSAQQFPDLHSELNLSSLELGDSALYFCASSTPGTPNEQFFGPGTRLTVL.

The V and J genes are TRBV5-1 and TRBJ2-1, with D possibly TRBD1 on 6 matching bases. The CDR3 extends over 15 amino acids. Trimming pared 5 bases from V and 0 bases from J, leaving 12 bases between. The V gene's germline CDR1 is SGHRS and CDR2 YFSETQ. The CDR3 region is CASREVGGSYNEQFF. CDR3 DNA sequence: TGCGCCAGCAGAGAAGTAGGGGGCTCCTACAATGAGCAGTTCTTC.

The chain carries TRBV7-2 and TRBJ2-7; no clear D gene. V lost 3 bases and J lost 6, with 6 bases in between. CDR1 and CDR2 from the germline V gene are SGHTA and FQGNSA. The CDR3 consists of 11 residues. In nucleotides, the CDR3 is TGTGCCAGCAGCTTGGGCCTCGAGCAGTACTTC. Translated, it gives CASSLGLEQYF.

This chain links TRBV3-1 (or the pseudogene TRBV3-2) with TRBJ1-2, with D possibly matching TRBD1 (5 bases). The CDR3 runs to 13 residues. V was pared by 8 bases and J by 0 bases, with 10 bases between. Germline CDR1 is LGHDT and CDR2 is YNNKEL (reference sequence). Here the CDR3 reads CASGGVANYGYTF. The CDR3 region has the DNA TGTGCCAGCGGGGGGGTGGCTAACTATGGCTACACCTTC.

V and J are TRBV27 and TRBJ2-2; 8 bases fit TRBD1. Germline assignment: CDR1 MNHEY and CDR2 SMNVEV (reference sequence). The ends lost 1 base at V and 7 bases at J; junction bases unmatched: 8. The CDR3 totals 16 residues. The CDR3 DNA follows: TGTGCCAGCAGTTTATTCATCAGACAGGGGTTCGGGGAGCTGTTTTTT. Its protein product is CASSLFIRQGFGELFF.

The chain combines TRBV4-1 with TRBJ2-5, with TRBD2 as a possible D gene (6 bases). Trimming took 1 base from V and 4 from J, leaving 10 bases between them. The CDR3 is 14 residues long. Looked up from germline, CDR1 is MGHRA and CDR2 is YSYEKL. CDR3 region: CASSQVIAVETQYF. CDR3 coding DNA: TGCGCCAGCAGCCAAGTAATAGCGGTAGAGACCCAGTACTTC.

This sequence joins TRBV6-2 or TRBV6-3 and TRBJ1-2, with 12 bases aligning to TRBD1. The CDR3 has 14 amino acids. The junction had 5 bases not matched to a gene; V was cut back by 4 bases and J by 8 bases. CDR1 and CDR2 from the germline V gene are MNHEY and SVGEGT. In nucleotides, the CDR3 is TGTGCCAGCAGTTCCCGGGACAGGGGGCCCGGCTACACCTTC. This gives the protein CASSSRDRGPGYTF.

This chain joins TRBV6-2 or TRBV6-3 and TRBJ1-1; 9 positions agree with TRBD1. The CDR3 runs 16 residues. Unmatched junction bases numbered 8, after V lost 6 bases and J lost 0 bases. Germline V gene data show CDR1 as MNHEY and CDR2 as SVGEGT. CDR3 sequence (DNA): TGTGCCAGCAGCCGGACAGGGGAGGATGTGAACACTGAAGCTTTCTTT. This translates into CASSRTGEDVNTEAFF.